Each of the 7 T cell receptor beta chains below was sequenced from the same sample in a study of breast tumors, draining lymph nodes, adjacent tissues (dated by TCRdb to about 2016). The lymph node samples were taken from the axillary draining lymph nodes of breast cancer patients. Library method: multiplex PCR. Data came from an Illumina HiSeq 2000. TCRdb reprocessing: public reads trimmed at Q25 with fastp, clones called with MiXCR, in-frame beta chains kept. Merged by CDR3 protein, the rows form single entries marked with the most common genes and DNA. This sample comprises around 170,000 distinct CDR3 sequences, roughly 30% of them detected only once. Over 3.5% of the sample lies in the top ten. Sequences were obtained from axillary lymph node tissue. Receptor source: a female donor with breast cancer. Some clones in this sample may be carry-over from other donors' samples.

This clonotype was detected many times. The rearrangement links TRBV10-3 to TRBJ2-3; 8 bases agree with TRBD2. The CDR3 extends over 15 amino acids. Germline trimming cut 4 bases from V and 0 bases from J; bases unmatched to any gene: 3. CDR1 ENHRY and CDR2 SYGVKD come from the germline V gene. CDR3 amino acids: CAISVAGLSTDTQYF. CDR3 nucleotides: TGTGCCATCAGTGTAGCGGGGCTAAGCACAGATACGCAGTATTTT.

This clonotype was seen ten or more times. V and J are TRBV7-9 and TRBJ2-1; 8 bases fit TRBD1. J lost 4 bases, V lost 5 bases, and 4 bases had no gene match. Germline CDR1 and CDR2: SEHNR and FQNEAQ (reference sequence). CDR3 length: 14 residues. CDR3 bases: TGTGCCAGCAGCGTTCGACAGGGGTACAATGAGCAGTTCTTC. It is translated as CASSVRQGYNEQFF.

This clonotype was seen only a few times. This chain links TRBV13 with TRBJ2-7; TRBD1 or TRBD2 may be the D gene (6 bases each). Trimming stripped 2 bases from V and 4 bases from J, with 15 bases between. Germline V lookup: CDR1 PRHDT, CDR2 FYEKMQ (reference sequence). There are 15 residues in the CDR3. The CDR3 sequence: CASSLPGAPRYEQYF. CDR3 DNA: TGTGCCAGCAGCTTACCGGGGGCGCCCCGTTACGAGCAGTACTTC.

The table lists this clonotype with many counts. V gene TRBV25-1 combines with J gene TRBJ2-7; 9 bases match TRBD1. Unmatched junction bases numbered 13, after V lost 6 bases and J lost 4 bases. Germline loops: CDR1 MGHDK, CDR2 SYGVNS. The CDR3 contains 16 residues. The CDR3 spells CASSPQRGQGWYEQYF. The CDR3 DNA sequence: TGTGCCAGCAGCCCTCAGAGGGGACAGGGATGGTACGAGCAGTACTTC.

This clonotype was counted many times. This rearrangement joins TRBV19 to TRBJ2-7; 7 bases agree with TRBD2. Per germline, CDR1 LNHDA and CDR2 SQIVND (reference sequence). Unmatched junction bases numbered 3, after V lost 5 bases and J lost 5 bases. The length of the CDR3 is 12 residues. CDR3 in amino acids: CASSPGGDEQYF. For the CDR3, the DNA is TGTGCCAGTAGTCCGGGGGGTGACGAGCAGTACTTC.

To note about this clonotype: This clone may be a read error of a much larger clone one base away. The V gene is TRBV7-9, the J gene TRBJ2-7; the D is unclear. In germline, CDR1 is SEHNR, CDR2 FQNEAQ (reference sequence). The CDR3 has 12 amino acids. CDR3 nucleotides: TGTGCCAGCGGCTTAGGAGAGTACGAGCAGTACTTC. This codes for CASGLGEYEQYF.

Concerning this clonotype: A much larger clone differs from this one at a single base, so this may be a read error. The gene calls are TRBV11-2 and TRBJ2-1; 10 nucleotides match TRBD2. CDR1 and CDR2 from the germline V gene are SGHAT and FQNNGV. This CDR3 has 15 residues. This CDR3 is CASSLRTSGYSEQFF. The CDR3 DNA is TGTGCCAGCAGCTTGAGGACTAGCGGCTACAGTGAGCAGTTCTTC.